This TCR beta chain came from a study of breast tumors, draining lymph nodes, adjacent tissues. Findings of the study overall: Tumor T cell lymph node origin was a supported hypothesis, not proven. Compared with lymph nodes, tumors were less diverse; compared with nontumor tissue, more.

In regard to this clonotype: Antigen: not known.

TCRdb reprocessed the multiplex PCR reads via MiXCR and lists one record per CDR3 protein. This sample carries 15,000 to 16,000 distinct CDR3 sequences, under 60% of them seen once, and the ten largest clones take over 15%. Germline CDR1 DFQATT, CDR2 SNEGSKA (reference sequence). Trimming took 0 bases from V and 10 from J, leaving 10 bases between them. This CDR3 is 12 amino acids long. The receptor was isolated from a female donor with breast cancer. Some clones in this sample may be carry-over from other donors' samples. The rearrangement uses TRBV20-1 and TRBJ1-5; no reliable D call. The sample comprised tumor-adjacent breast tissue. DNA of the CDR3: TGCAGTGCTAGAGATCCAAACTCCCCCCAGCATTTT. This encodes CSARDPNSPQHF.